What follows are 24 T cell receptor beta chains derived from one specimen sequenced in a study of T and B cells in COVID-19 patients. TRB rearrangements were amplified by multiplex PCR with BIOMED2 TRB-A/B primers. TCRdb fed the multiplex PCR reads into MiXCR, producing one record per CDR3 protein. The sample lists around 25,000 distinct CDR3 sequences; about 31% were seen once. Blood genomic DNA input for TRB amplification was about 220-500 ng. The source material was blood. All receptors derive from a human donor who had recovered from COVID-19.

The gene calls are TRBV5-4 and TRBJ1-1, with 9 bases identical to TRBD1. Per the germline V gene, CDR1 is SGHNT and CDR2 is YYREEE (reference sequence). V lost 4 bases, J lost 0 bases, and 7 bases stayed unmatched. The CDR3 length is 16 residues. The CDR3 here is CASSPGQGYVNTEAFF. The CDR3 bases are TGTGCCAGCAGCCCGGGACAGGGATATGTGAACACTGAAGCTTTCTTT.

There are many counts of this clonotype. The genes are TRBV5-4 and TRBJ2-2; D ambiguous. CDR3 size: 14 residues. V gave up 0 bases and J gave up 5 bases, with 8 bases separating them. CDR1 is SGHNT and CDR2 is YYREEE in the germline V gene (reference sequence). The CDR3 protein is CASSLALATGELFF. In DNA, the CDR3 is TGTGCCAGCAGCTTGGCACTGGCAACCGGGGAGCTGTTTTTT.

This clonotype was seen at least ten times. The V and J genes are TRBV6-5 and TRBJ1-6, with 7 bases aligning to TRBD1. The CDR3 length is 19 residues. In germline, CDR1 is MNHEY, CDR2 SVGAGI. With 0 bases clipped from V and 0 bases from J, the junction kept 8 bases outside the gene matches. The CDR3 sequence: CASSYSRSQGSSYNSPLHF. The DNA of the CDR3 is TGTGCCAGCAGTTACTCGAGGTCACAGGGGAGCTCCTATAATTCACCCCTCCACTTT.

The chain combines TRBV6-5 with TRBJ2-1; D possibly corresponds to TRBD2 (6 bases). The V gene lost 6 bases and the J gene lost 0 bases, with 9 bases spanning the gap. The germline CDR1 and CDR2 sequences are MNHEY and SVGAGI. The CDR3 is 14 amino acids. The CDR3 sequence is CASRPGSSYNEQFF. CDR3 DNA sequence: TGTGCCAGCAGGCCCGGGAGCTCCTACAATGAGCAGTTCTTC.

The V gene is TRBV6-5, the J gene TRBJ2-3, with TRBD1 identical over 9 bases. CDR1 MNHEY and CDR2 SVGAGI come from the germline V gene. This CDR3 comprises 16 residues. V gave up 1 base and J gave up 2 bases; unmatched junction bases: 4. In DNA form, the CDR3 reads TGTGCCAGCAGTTACTTCCGGGACAGGGTCACAGATACGCAGTATTTT. It translates to CASSYFRDRVTDTQYF.

This clonotype was seen a few times. The genes are TRBV4-3 and TRBJ2-5; the match to TRBD1 covers 9 bases. The CDR3 covers 13 residues. Germline V CDR1 and CDR2: LGHNA, YSLEER. The V segment lost 4 bases and the J segment 7 bases; nucleotides outside the gene matches: 4. Here the CDR3 DNA reads TGCGCCAGCAGCCCCGGACAGGGGTTGACCCAGTACTTC. Encoded protein: CASSPGQGLTQYF.

The chain combines TRBV6-2 or TRBV6-3 with TRBJ1-5; TRBD1 agrees at 7 bases. J gave up 0 bases and V 4 bases, and 12 bases lay outside the gene matches. CDR1 and CDR2 from the germline V gene are MNHEY and SVGEGT. This CDR3 has 18 residues. The CDR3 here is CASSSFGTEFFSNQPQHF. The CDR3 region has the DNA TGTGCCAGCAGTTCGTTCGGGACAGAGTTCTTTAGCAATCAGCCCCAGCATTTT.

This chain uses TRBV13 with TRBJ1-5; D remains ambiguous. Germline V lookup: CDR1 PRHDT, CDR2 FYEKMQ (reference sequence). V was clipped by 4 bases and J by 3 bases, with 10 bases between them. The CDR3 is 14 amino acids. CDR3 amino acids: CASSSRSLNQPQHF. The CDR3 DNA follows: TGTGCCAGCAGCTCTCGATCCCTCAATCAGCCCCAGCATTTT.

This chain uses TRBV19 with TRBJ1-1; a weak D match, TRBD1 (6 bases). Germline V gene lookup returns CDR1 LNHDA and CDR2 SQIVND (reference sequence). Trimming pared 3 bases from V and 3 bases from J, leaving 11 bases between. The CDR3 loop spans 14 amino acids. This CDR3 reads CASSIAGADTEAFF. CDR3 in DNA: TGTGCCAGTAGTATTGCAGGGGCGGACACTGAAGCTTTCTTT.

Within the sample, this clonotype is medium-sized (0.01 to 0.1%). The chain combines TRBV29-1 with TRBJ2-3; 12 nucleotides line up with TRBD2. Losses at the gene ends were 4 bases for V and 2 bases for J; bases not matched to a gene: 4. Germline-derived CDR1 and CDR2 are SQVTM and ANQGSEA. The CDR3 is 15 residues long. The CDR3 spells CSVARLAGDTDTQYF. The CDR3 bases are TGCAGCGTTGCGCGACTAGCGGGGGACACAGATACGCAGTATTTT.

The chain links TRBV24-1 to TRBJ1-2, with D unresolved. CDR1 is KGHDR, CDR2 SFDVKD, per germline. CDR3 length: 13 residues. Trimming took 1 base from V and 3 from J, leaving 5 bases between them. The CDR3: CATSDLSDYGYTF. CDR3 DNA sequence: TGTGCCACCAGTGATTTAAGCGACTATGGCTACACCTTC.

In the case of this clonotype: A much more abundant neighbour one base away suggests this may be a read error. The chain links TRBV27 to TRBJ2-1; 9 bases match TRBD2. Trimming at V came to 8 bases and at J to 1 base, leaving 6 bases not matched to a gene. Germline loops: CDR1 MNHEY, CDR2 SMNVEV (reference sequence). This CDR3 contains 15 residues. In DNA form, the CDR3 reads TGTGCCAGCGCGAGCGGGGGGCGGTCCTACAATGAGCAGTTCTTC. Its translation: CASASGGRSYNEQFF.

This clonotype was seen at least ten times. The V gene is TRBV30, the J gene TRBJ2-1; no firm D call. In germline, CDR1 is GTSNPN, CDR2 SVGIG (reference sequence). V was pared by 2 bases and J by 4 bases, with 9 bases between. The length of the CDR3 is 13 residues. CDR3 sequence reads: CAWSPVGYNEQFF. The CDR3 DNA reads as TGTGCCTGGAGTCCCGTCGGGTACAATGAGCAGTTCTTC.

This clonotype was seen repeatedly, ten times or more. The V and J genes are TRBV19 and TRBJ2-3, with D possibly being TRBD1 (5 bases). CDR3 length: 14 amino acids. The ends were cut back, 5 bases at V and 2 bases at J, with 11 bases in the middle. Germline CDR1 and CDR2: LNHDA and SQIVND (reference sequence). CDR3 in DNA: TGTGCCAGTAGTCTACAGGCCCCCACAGATACGCAGTATTTT. Its protein product is CASSLQAPTDTQYF.

In this sample, this clonotype turned up a few times. CDR3 sequence reads: CASSYGGGAYNEQFF. The CDR3 nucleotides are TGTGCCAGCAGTTACGGCGGGGGGGCCTACAATGAGCAGTTCTTC. The chain combines TRBV6-5 with TRBJ2-1, with TRBD2 identical over 9 bases. Germline lookup yields CDR1 MNHEY and CDR2 SVGAGI. CDR3 length: 15 residues. V shed 2 bases and J 2 bases; nucleotides not matched to a gene: 1.

The rearrangement uses TRBV13 and TRBJ1-2, with unresolved D. V lost 4 bases, J lost 1 base, and 16 bases lay in between. The CDR3 runs 16 residues. Germline V lookup: CDR1 PRHDT, CDR2 FYEKMQ (reference sequence). CDR3 in DNA: TGTGCCAGCAGCTCCTCGTTGGGCAGGTTTAACTATGGCTACACCTTC. It yields the protein CASSSSLGRFNYGYTF.

This clonotype is termed medium-sized (0.01 to 0.1%). The chain employs TRBV19 and TRBJ2-2; the D is unclear. The CDR3 has 14 residues. The V end was cut by 6 bases, the J end by 5 bases, with 13 bases between. CDR1 and CDR2 from the germline V gene are LNHDA and SQIVND (reference sequence). The CDR3 region has the DNA TGTGCCAGTAGCACAGAAGCGAGGACCGGGGAGCTGTTTTTT. Its protein is CASSTEARTGELFF.

The sample holds one count of this clonotype. CDR3 amino acids: CASSRVPRDTEAFF. Here the CDR3 DNA reads TGTGCCAGCTCACGGGTCCCGCGGGACACTGAAGCTTTCTTT. The chain joins TRBV18 to TRBJ1-1, with unresolved D. V gave up 4 bases and J gave up 3 bases, with 12 bases separating them. Germline CDR1 is KGHSH and CDR2 is LQKENI. The length of the CDR3 is 14 residues.

This clonotype was counted ten times or more. The chain carries TRBV19 and TRBJ2-1, with 9 bases identical to TRBD2. Germline V gene data show CDR1 as LNHDA and CDR2 as SQIVND (reference sequence). This CDR3 region has 16 residues. With 1 base clipped from V and 5 bases from J, the junction kept 6 bases outside the gene matches. The CDR3 reads CASSIGGGRVNNEQFF. The CDR3 DNA follows: TGTGCCAGTAGTATAGGTGGCGGGAGGGTAAACAATGAGCAGTTCTTC.

To note about this clonotype: The junction shows a germline mismatch at one end, possibly a read error. This chain links TRBV4-3 with TRBJ1-5, with D perhaps TRBD1 (6 bases). This CDR3 is built from 14 residues. CDR1 and CDR2 (germline): LGHNA, YSLEER. The CDR3 DNA is TGTGCCAGCAGCCAAGAGGACAGAAATCAGCCCCAGCATTTT. This sequence encodes CASSQEDRNQPQHF.

This clonotype was seen repeatedly, ten times or more. This CDR3 reads CAWSEGYGYTF. The CDR3 DNA is TGTGCCTGGAGTGAAGGGTATGGCTACACCTTC. The chain links TRBV30 to TRBJ1-2; D remains ambiguous. The CDR3 totals 11 residues. CDR1 GTSNPN and CDR2 SVGIG come from the germline V gene (reference sequence). Trimming took 1 base from V and 5 from J, leaving 5 bases between them.

This clonotype has at least ten counts. CDR3 coding DNA: TGTGCCAGCAGTTTCGGACAGGGGCCTGGCGAGCAGTACTTC. This encodes CASSFGQGPGEQYF. V and J are TRBV27 and TRBJ2-7, with 9 positions matching TRBD1. This CDR3 comprises 14 residues. The germline V gene has CDR1 MNHEY and CDR2 SMNVEV (reference sequence). J gave up 6 bases and V 3 bases, and 6 bases lay outside the gene matches.

This clonotype has more than one count but fewer than ten. The chain uses TRBV6-1 and TRBJ1-1; D is ambiguous. Germline CDR1 and CDR2: MNHNS and SASEGT. The V end was cut by 5 bases, the J end by 0 bases, with 13 bases between. This CDR3 has 15 residues. The CDR3: CASSHRFGLNTEAFF. DNA for the CDR3: TGTGCCAGCAGTCATCGTTTTGGGTTGAACACTGAAGCTTTCTTT.

The sample holds a few counts of this clonotype. The chain has TRBV10-3 and TRBJ1-3; D might be TRBD1 (5 bases). The germline V gene has CDR1 ENHRY and CDR2 SYGVKD. CDR3 length equals 15 residues. V was clipped by 6 bases and J by 0 bases, with 12 bases between them. CDR3 region: CAIRIQEFSGNTIYF. The CDR3 DNA follows: TGTGCCATCAGAATACAGGAATTCTCTGGAAACACCATATATTTT.